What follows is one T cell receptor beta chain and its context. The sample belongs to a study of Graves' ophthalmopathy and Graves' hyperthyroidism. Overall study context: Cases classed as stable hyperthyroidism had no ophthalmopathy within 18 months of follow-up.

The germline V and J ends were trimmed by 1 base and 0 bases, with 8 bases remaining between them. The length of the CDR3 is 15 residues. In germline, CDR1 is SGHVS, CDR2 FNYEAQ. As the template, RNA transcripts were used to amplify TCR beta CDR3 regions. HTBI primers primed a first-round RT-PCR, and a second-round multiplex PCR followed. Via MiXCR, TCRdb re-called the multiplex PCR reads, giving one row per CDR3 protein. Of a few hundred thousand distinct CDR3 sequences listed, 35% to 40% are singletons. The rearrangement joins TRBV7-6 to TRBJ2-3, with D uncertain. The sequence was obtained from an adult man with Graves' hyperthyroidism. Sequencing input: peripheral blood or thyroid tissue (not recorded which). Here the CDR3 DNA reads TGTGCCAGCAGCTTAGTTTCCGGGAGCACAGATACGCAGTATTTT. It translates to CASSLVSGSTDTQYF. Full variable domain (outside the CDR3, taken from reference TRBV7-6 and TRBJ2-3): GAGVSQSPRYKVTKRGQDVALRCDPISGHVSLYWYRQALGQGPEFLTYFNYEAQQDKSGLPNDRFSAERPEGSISTLTIQRTEQRDSAMYRCASSLVSGSTDTQYFGPGTRLTVL.